This T cell receptor beta chain was documented in a study of T cell responses to AZD1222 COVID-19 vaccine. Profiling relied on immunoSEQ multiplex PCR, and the TCRdb table lists in-frame clones only, not all of them. The sample contains 150,000 to 180,000 clones, 90% of which appear only once. About this clone: The antigen is unknown.

Study-wide points: White British donors predominated, females outnumbered males, and clonal diversity was possibly underestimated. Mapped onto spike, vaccine-associated CD4 TCRs spanned it and were dominant at 160-218 and 743-854. Unmutated regions of variants are reportedly targeted by nearly half of spike-specific TCRs. All repertoire sampling was performed exclusively after the peak T cell response.

Germline assignment: CDR1 MGHDK and CDR2 SYGVNS. V lost 0 bases and J lost 1, with 9 bases in between. The CDR3 contains 16 residues. This specimen consisted of peripheral blood, obtained on day 0 of AZD1222 vaccination. The chain recombines TRBV25-1 with TRBJ1-4; possible D gene TRBD1, 6 bases. The TCR was taken from an adult in good health. Here the CDR3 DNA reads TGTGCCAGCAGTGAATATAGGGGGGGAACTAATGAAAAACTGTTTTTT. It codes for CASSEYRGGTNEKLFF.